The rows below give T cell receptor beta chains drawn from one sample of a study of blood T cell repertoires in COVID-19. The data were produced by immunoSEQ multiplex PCR, yet TCRdb's version contains in-frame clones alone and is incomplete. The repertoire holds around 39,000 clones, with approximately 88% as singletons. Material: peripheral blood. These receptor sequences come from a human donor in a cohort sampled during active COVID-19. The CDR3 runs from the conserved cysteine through the conserved F or W. D genes are given only for firm matches. Size is stated for part of the rows, as once, few or many counts, or as a class when the clone is expanded.

TRBV5-6,.,13,TRBJ2-1,TRBD2,TGTGCCAGCAGCCTGGGACTAGCAAATGAGCAGTTCTTC,CASSLGLANEQFF
TRBV4-2,.,16,TRBJ1-1,TRBD1,TGTGCCAGCAGCCAAGATGCGGGACAGGGGGCAACTGAAGCTTTCTTT,CASSQDAGQGATEAFF
TRBV9,.,13,TRBJ1-5,.,TGTGCCAGCAGCGCGACAGGTGGTCAGCCCCAGCATTTT,CASSATGGQPQHF
TRBV6-2/TRBV6-3,.,15,TRBJ2-1,TRBD2,TGTGCCAGCAGTTACGCGGGGGGCTCATTCAATGAGCAGTTCTTC,CASSYAGGSFNEQFF
TRBV7-9,.,14,TRBJ1-2,.,TGTGCCAGCAGCTTAGGTTCAGGGGATTATGGCTACACCTTC,CASSLGSGDYGYTF
TRBV28,.,15,TRBJ1-2,.,TGTGCCAGCAGAAGCAATGGGGGCCCCGGCTATGGCTACACCTTC,CASRSNGGPGYGYTF
TRBV3-1/TRBV3-2,.,16,TRBJ1-4,.,TGTGCCAGCAGCCAATCTCAAGCTGCAACTAATGAAAAACTGTTTTTT,CASSQSQAATNEKLFF
TRBV5-1,few,14,TRBJ1-2,.,TGCGCCAGCAGCCCCCGGGGGGGTAACTATGGCTACACCTTC,CASSPRGGNYGYTF
TRBV28,.,16,TRBJ2-1,TRBD2,TGTGCCAGCAGTCCGTACCTAGCGGGGGGATACAATGAGCAGTTCTTC,CASSPYLAGGYNEQFF
TRBV6-5,.,13,TRBJ1-2,TRBD1,TGTGCCAGCAGTTGGACAGGGGGAGATGGCTACACCTTC,CASSWTGGDGYTF
TRBV15,.,16,TRBJ2-7,.,TGTGCCACCAGCAGAGCCCGGGGTAGCGGTGCCTACGAGCAGTACTTC,CATSRARGSGAYEQYF
TRBV11-3,.,13,TRBJ1-6,.,TGTGCCAGCAGCTTAGATCTTGGAGCACCCCTCCACTTT,CASSLDLGAPLHF
TRBV4-2,once,18,TRBJ1-2,TRBD1,TGTGCCAGCAGCCTCAATCCGGGACAGGGACCTTCTAACTATGGCTACACCTTC,CASSLNPGQGPSNYGYTF
TRBV25-1,once,15,TRBJ1-2,TRBD1,TGTGCCAGCAGTGAAGCCCGGACAGGGGTACTTGGCTACACCTTC,CASSEARTGVLGYTF
TRBV7-7,.,16,TRBJ2-2,.,TGTGCTAGCAGCTTAGCCGGCAGCGCGAACACCGGGGAGCTGTTTTTT,CASSLAGSANTGELFF
TRBV19,once,14,TRBJ2-7,TRBD1,TGTGCCAGTAGAATTAGTTGGGACAGCTACGAGCAGTACTTC,CASRISWDSYEQYF
TRBV29-1,.,18,TRBJ2-7,.,TGCAGCGGCTTGTACAGGGGGCTCGGGACTAGCACGTCCTACGAGCAGTACTTC,CSGLYRGLGTSTSYEQYF
TRBV6-2/TRBV6-3,.,17,TRBJ2-2,TRBD1,TGTGCCAGCAGTTACCCCAGCGGGACAGGGGAAACCGGGGAGCTGTTTTTT,CASSYPSGTGETGELFF
TRBV9,.,15,TRBJ2-7,TRBD1,TGTGCCAGCAGCGTAGGCACAGGGGGCACCTACGAGCAGTACTTC,CASSVGTGGTYEQYF
TRBV11-2,few,11,TRBJ2-7,.,TGTGCCAGCAGCTTAGTCCAGGGGCAGTACTTC,CASSLVQGQYF
TRBV3-1/TRBV3-2,.,14,TRBJ1-1,.,TGTGCCAGCAGCCAAGAGGTACAAGGGGTTGAAGCTTTCTTT,CASSQEVQGVEAFF
TRBV7-2,.,14,TRBJ2-7,TRBD2,TGTGCCAGCAGCGCGGGACTAGGTGGCTACGAGCAGTACTTC,CASSAGLGGYEQYF
TRBV4-3,.,18,TRBJ2-1,TRBD2,TGCGCCAGCAGCCAAGGTCGAACCGGGACTAGCGGGGGCAATGAGCAGTTCTTC,CASSQGRTGTSGGNEQFF
TRBV19,.,17,TRBJ2-5,TRBD2,TGTGCCAGTAGTATCCCGGGACTAGCGGGGGGCCAAGAGACCCAGTACTTC,CASSIPGLAGGQETQYF
TRBV29-1,.,12,TRBJ1-2,.,TGCAGCGTTGACTCGAGTCAGGGAGGAGACACCTTC,CSVDSSQGGDTF
TRBV20-1,.,11,TRBJ2-1,TRBD2,TGCAGTGCTAGAGATCAGACTAGCACGGTCTTC,CSARDQTSTVF
TRBV15,.,15,TRBJ2-5,.,TGTGCCACCAGCAGCCTAGGGGGGGGGCGAGAGACCCAGTACTTC,CATSSLGGGRETQYF
TRBV19,.,17,TRBJ2-5,TRBD1,TGTGCCAGTAGTATCGGGCAGGGGGTTCCCATGGGGGAGACCCAGTACTTC,CASSIGQGVPMGETQYF
TRBV6-5,.,14,TRBJ1-4,.,TGTGCCAGCAGCCGGACTTACGGGTACGAAAAACTGTTTTTT,CASSRTYGYEKLFF
TRBV5-1,.,13,TRBJ2-7,.,TGCGCCAGCAGCTTGGACGGACAGTACGAGCAGTACTTC,CASSLDGQYEQYF
TRBV28,.,15,TRBJ1-6,.,TGTGCCAGCAGTCGCCTTCAGACCTATAATTCACCCCTCCACTTT,CASSRLQTYNSPLHF
TRBV6-1,.,16,TRBJ1-4,.,TGTGCCAGCAGTGATTTTGGGACACCGATTAATGAAAAACTGTTTTTT,CASSDFGTPINEKLFF
TRBV7-3,.,13,TRBJ1-2,.,TGTGCCAGCAGCTTATACGCAGGGAGGGGCTACACCTTC,CASSLYAGRGYTF
TRBV18,.,19,TRBJ2-1,TRBD2,TGTGCCAGCTCCCCCCGGTCTAGCGGGAGGGCGAACTCCTACAATGAGCAGTTCTTC,CASSPRSSGRANSYNEQFF
TRBV5-4,.,16,TRBJ2-3,TRBD2,TGTGCCAGCAGCTACCAGCGGGGGGGCGAGACAGATACGCAGTATTTT,CASSYQRGGETDTQYF
TRBV19,.,14,TRBJ1-1,.,TGTGCCAGTAGTAGCGGGGTCGAAAACACTGAAGCTTTCTTT,CASSSGVENTEAFF
TRBV11-2,.,15,TRBJ2-5,TRBD1,TGTGCCAGCAGCTTAGGTCACAGGGGGCAAGAGACCCAGTACTTC,CASSLGHRGQETQYF
TRBV9,.,13,TRBJ2-7,.,TGTGCCAGCAGCTGGGACGGGGGAAGCGAGCAGTACTTC,CASSWDGGSEQYF
TRBV19,.,15,TRBJ1-4,.,TGTGCCAGTAAATTGCGGGGGCCGGCTAATGAAAAACTGTTTTTT,CASKLRGPANEKLFF
TRBV14,once,14,TRBJ1-1,.,TGTGCCAGCAGCCCGTGGCAGGGAAACACTGAAGCTTTCTTT,CASSPWQGNTEAFF
TRBV12-3/TRBV12-4,.,13,TRBJ2-7,.,TGTGCCAGCAGTCCCCCGGGGTCCTACGAGCAGTACTTC,CASSPPGSYEQYF
TRBV6-5,.,15,TRBJ2-3,TRBD1,TGTGCCAGCAGGATGACAGGGGGGCCGACAGATACGCAGTATTTT,CASRMTGGPTDTQYF
TRBV7-2,.,16,TRBJ2-1,TRBD2,TGTGCCAGCAAAACCGAAGGGAGACTAGCGGGTTCTGAGCAGTTCTTC,CASKTEGRLAGSEQFF
TRBV7-9,.,15,TRBJ1-1,.,TGTGCCAGCAGCTTAATGGCCAGTTTGAACACTGAAGCTTTCTTT,CASSLMASLNTEAFF
TRBV30,.,16,TRBJ2-7,TRBD1,TGTGCCTGGACCCATCCGGGACAGCCGGCCGGGTACGAGCAGTACTTC,CAWTHPGQPAGYEQYF
TRBV3-1/TRBV3-2,.,18,TRBJ2-5,TRBD2,TGTGCCAGCAGCCAAAGTTCAACTAGCGGGGTGGAGAGGGAGACCCAGTACTTC,CASSQSSTSGVERETQYF
TRBV7-3,.,14,TRBJ2-2,.,TGTGCCAGCAGCTTAATACATCCGACCGGGGAGCTGTTTTTT,CASSLIHPTGELFF
TRBV5-1,.,17,TRBJ2-2,.,TGCGCCAGCAGCGGAGGGACCGGCGCAGCGAACACCGGGGAGCTGTTTTTT,CASSGGTGAANTGELFF
TRBV4-1,.,15,TRBJ1-2,.,TGCGCCAGCAGCCAAGAGGCGGGGGCTACTTATGGCTACACCTTC,CASSQEAGATYGYTF
TRBV5-6,.,15,TRBJ2-3,.,TGTGCCAGCAGCCGTAGCCAAACATTCACAGATACGCAGTATTTT,CASSRSQTFTDTQYF
TRBV6-1,.,18,TRBJ2-5,TRBD2,TGTGCCAGCAGTGAAGGGCGGGGGGGCCCGAGAGGTCGAGAGACCCAGTACTTC,CASSEGRGGPRGRETQYF
TRBV6-6,.,16,TRBJ2-7,.,TGTGCCAGCAGTACTAACCCGCAGGGTAGACCCTACGAGCAGTACTTC,CASSTNPQGRPYEQYF
TRBV7-2,.,18,TRBJ2-1,TRBD1,TGTGCCAGCAGCTCCCTACCCCTAGGACAGGGCTGGGGCAATGAGCAGTTCTTC,CASSSLPLGQGWGNEQFF
TRBV5-5,.,15,TRBJ2-1,TRBD2,TGTGCCAGCAGCTTGGGGGGACTAGGACACAATGAGCAGTTCTTC,CASSLGGLGHNEQFF
TRBV27,.,15,TRBJ2-4,.,TGTGCCAGTCCAATCACAGGGTGGACCAAAAACATTCAGTACTTC,CASPITGWTKNIQYF
TRBV30,.,15,TRBJ2-7,TRBD1,TGTGCCTGGAGGCCACTCCTCCAGGGGGCCTACGAGCAGTACTTC,CAWRPLLQGAYEQYF
TRBV18,few,14,TRBJ1-2,.,TGTGCCAGCTCACCACCGTCAGGGCCAGGTGGCTACACCTTC,CASSPPSGPGGYTF
TRBV27,.,18,TRBJ2-3,TRBD2,TGTGCCACTCAAGGACTAGCGGGAGGGCCGGCGACCACAGATACGCAGTATTTT,CATQGLAGGPATTDTQYF
TRBV2,.,16,TRBJ1-6,.,TGTGCCAGCAGGCACAGGGAAAGCTCCTATAATTCACCCCTCCACTTT,CASRHRESSYNSPLHF
TRBV5-5,.,12,TRBJ1-2,.,TGTGCCAGCAGCCTAACGGGAACGCGGGGCACCTTC,CASSLTGTRGTF